The sequence of this TCR beta chain was determined in a study of human T cells and chemical hapten exposure. Study summary: Patients having alopecia areata, totalis or universalis were mostly female.

Of note for this clonotype: The target antigen is unknown.

Overall study results and limits: Following DPC sensitization, TCRs present above 1 in 1000 frequency showed no change.

Individual cDNA molecules each carried unique molecular identifiers attached by the library. TCRdb re-derived calls from the RACE reads in MiXCR, one entry per CDR3 protein. Among 300,000 to 400,000 distinct CDR3 sequences, approximately 6.9% were seen once, and the ten largest hold approximately 8.9%. V was shortened by 3 bases and J by 3 bases, with 9 bases between the two germline ends. The V gene's germline CDR1 is SGHRS and CDR2 YFSETQ. CDR3 size: 13 residues. Sample time point: patch test 1, 2 weeks after DPC sensitization. Treatment denoted: therapeutic diphenylcyclopropenone sensitization with weekly scalp DPC.

V is TRBV5-1 and J is TRBJ1-1; possibly TRBD1 for D (5 bases). This specimen was whole blood, taken in connection with sensitization to the hapten diphenylcyclopropenone (DPC). The TCR was taken from a woman younger than 35 with alopecia areata. Some clones in this sample may be carry-over from other donors' samples. The CDR3, as DNA: TGCGCCAGCAGCTCCCAGACAGACACTGAAGCTTTCTTT. Translation: CASSSQTDTEAFF.